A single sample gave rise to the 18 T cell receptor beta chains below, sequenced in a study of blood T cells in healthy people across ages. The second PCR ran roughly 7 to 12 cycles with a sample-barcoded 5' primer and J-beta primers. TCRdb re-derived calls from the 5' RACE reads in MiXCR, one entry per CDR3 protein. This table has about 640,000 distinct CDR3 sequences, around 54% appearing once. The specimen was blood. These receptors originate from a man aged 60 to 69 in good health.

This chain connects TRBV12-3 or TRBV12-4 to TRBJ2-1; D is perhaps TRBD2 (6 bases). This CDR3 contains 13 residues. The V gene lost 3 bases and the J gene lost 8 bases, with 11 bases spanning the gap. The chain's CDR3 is CASSFSGRDEQFF. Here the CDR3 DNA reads TGTGCCAGCAGTTTCAGCGGGCGGGATGAGCAGTTCTTC.

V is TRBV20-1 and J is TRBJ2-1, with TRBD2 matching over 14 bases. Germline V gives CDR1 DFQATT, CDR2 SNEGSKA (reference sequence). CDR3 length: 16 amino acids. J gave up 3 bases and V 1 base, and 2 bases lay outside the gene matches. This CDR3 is CSARGGLAGDYNEQFF. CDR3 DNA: TGCAGTGCTAGAGGGGGACTAGCGGGGGACTACAATGAGCAGTTCTTC.

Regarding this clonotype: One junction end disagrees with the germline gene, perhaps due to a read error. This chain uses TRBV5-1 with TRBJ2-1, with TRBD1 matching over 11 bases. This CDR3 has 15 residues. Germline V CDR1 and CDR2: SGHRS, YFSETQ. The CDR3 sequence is CAGSPGQGAYNEQFF. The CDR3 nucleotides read TGCGCCGGCAGCCCGGGACAGGGGGCCTACAATGAGCAGTTCTTC.

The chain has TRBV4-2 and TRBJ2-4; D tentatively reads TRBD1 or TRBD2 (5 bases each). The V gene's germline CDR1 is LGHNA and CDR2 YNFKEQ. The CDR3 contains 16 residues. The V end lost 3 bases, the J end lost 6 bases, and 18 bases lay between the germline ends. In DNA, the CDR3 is TGTGCCAGCAGCCAGAGAGGGACCGGGACGGGAAACATTCAGTACTTC. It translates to CASSQRGTGTGNIQYF.

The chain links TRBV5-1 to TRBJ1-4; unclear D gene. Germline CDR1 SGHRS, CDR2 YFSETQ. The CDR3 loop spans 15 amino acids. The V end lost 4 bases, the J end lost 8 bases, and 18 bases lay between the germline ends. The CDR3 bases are TGCGCCAGCAGCCAATTCGGGGTCCCGGAGGAAAAACTGTTTTTT. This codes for CASSQFGVPEEKLFF.

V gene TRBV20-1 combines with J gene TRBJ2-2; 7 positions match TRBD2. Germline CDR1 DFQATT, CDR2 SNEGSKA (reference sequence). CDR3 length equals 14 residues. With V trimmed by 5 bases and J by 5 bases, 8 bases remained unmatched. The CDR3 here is CSAPAGSGTGELFF. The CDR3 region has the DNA TGCAGTGCTCCAGCGGGGTCGGGAACCGGGGAGCTGTTTTTT.

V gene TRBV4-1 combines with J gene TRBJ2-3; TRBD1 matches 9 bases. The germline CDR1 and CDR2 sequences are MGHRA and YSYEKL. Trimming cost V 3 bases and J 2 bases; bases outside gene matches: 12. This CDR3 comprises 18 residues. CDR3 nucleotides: TGCGCCAGCAGCCAGCGTTTCTTGGGGACAGGGATCACAGATACGCAGTATTTT. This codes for CASSQRFLGTGITDTQYF.

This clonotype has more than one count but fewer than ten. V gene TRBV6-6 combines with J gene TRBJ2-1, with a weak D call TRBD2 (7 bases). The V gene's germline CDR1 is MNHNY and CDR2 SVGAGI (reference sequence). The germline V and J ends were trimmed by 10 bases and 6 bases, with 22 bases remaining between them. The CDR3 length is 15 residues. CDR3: CATEGGLADLNEQFF. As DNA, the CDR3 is TGTGCCACGGAGGGGGGGCTAGCGGATCTCAATGAGCAGTTCTTC.

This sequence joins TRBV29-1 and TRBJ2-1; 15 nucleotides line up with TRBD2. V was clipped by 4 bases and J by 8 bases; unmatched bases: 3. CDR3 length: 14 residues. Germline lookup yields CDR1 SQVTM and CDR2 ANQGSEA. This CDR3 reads CSVAGLAGGDEQFF. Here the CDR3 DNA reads TGCAGCGTTGCCGGACTAGCGGGGGGGGATGAGCAGTTCTTC.

The CDR3 region has the DNA TGTGCCAGCAGCACTCGGGGCACCTACAATGAGCAGTTCTTC. This sequence encodes CASSTRGTYNEQFF. The chain has TRBV9 and TRBJ2-1; perhaps D is TRBD1 or TRBD2 (5 bases each). Trimming removed 4 bases from V and 2 bases from J, with 10 bases in between. This CDR3 has 14 residues. CDR1 SGDLS and CDR2 YYNGEE come from the germline V gene.

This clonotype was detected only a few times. The CDR3 region has the DNA TGTGCCAGCAGTGATTACCGTATTAGCACAGATACGCAGTATTTT. This translates into CASSDYRISTDTQYF. V gene TRBV25-1 combines with J gene TRBJ2-3, with D unclear. The V end lost 3 bases, the J end lost 0 bases, and 10 bases lay between the germline ends. The CDR3 length is 15 residues. Per the germline V gene, CDR1 is MGHDK and CDR2 is SYGVNS.

In DNA form, the CDR3 reads TGCAGTGCTAGAGAGGGGCATACGCAGTATTTT. Translated: CSAREGHTQYF. The rearrangement uses TRBV20-1 and TRBJ2-3, with a tentative D call TRBD1 (5 bases). The germline V gene has CDR1 DFQATT and CDR2 SNEGSKA (reference sequence). V was cut by 0 bases and J by 7 bases, with 5 bases left in between. This CDR3 spans 11 amino acids.

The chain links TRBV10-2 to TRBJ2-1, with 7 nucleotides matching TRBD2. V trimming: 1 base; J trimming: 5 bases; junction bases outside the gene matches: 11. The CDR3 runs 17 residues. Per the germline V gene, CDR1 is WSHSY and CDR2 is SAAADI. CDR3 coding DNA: TGCGCCAGCAGTGAGTTTGCTGTGGGGGGGGGAGACAATGAGCAGTTCTTC. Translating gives CASSEFAVGGGDNEQFF.

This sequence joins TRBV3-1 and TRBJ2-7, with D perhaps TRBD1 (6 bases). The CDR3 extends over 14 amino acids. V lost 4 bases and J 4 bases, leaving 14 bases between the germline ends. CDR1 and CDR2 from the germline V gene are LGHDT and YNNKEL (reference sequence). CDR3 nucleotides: TGTGCCAGCAGCCGAACGGACAGCTCTTACGAGCAGTACTTC. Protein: CASSRTDSSYEQYF.

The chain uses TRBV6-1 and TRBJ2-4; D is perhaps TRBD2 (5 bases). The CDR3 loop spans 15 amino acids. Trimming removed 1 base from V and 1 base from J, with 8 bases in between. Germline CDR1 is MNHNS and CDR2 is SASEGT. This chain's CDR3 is CASSEGWEAKNIQYF. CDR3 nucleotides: TGTGCCAGCAGTGAAGGCTGGGAGGCCAAAAACATTCAGTACTTC.

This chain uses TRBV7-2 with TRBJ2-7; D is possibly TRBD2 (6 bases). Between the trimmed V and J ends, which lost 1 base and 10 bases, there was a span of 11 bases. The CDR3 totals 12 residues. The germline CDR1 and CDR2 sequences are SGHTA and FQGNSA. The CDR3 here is CASSLGGEQQYF. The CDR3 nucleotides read TGTGCCAGCAGCTTAGGCGGGGAACAACAGTACTTC.

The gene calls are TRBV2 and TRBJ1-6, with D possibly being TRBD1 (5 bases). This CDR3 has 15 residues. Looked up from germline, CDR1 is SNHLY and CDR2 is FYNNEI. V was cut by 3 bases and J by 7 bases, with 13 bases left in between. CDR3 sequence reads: CASSEDGRGNSPLHF. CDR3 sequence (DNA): TGTGCCAGCAGTGAGGATGGACGGGGGAATTCACCCCTCCACTTT.

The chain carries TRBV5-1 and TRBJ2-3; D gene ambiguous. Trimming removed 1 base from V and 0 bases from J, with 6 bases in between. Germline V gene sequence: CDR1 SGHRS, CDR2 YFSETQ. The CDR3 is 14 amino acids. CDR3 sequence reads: CASSLSESTDTQYF. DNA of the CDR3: TGCGCCAGCAGCTTGTCCGAGAGCACAGATACGCAGTATTTT.